This T cell receptor (beta chain) comes out of a study of CD8+ T cells in alopecia areata (dated by TCRdb to 2016 to 2019). About the investigation overall: In both human patients and the C3H/HeJ mouse model, the study applied high-throughput TCRbeta sequencing to look at T cell clonal expansion in alopecia areata. Human TCRbeta sequencing covered scalp tissue and sorted CD4+ and CD8+ peripheral blood T cells from patchy and totalis/universalis alopecia areata patients and healthy controls. Scalp clonality was compared across normal scalp (n=4), patchy alopecia areata scalp (n=8), and alopecia totalis/universalis scalp (n=8). The RNA source kit depended on sample type: the PAXgene miRNA kit for fixed scalp, the miRNeasy kit for PBMCs, and the RNeasy kit for mouse skin. immunoSEQ multiplex PCR using 35 Vbeta forward primers and 13 Jbeta reverse primers was used to amplify TCRbeta CDR3 regions.

Notes on this clone: Its specific antigen is unknown. Base qualities are not provided; no much larger clone lies one nucleotide away.

Library creation used the immunoSEQ multiplex PCR assay. For TCR sequencing, RNA was extracted from every sample and reverse transcribed into cDNA to serve as template. First-strand cDNA was synthesized using SuperScript III with a 2:1 mix of oligo-dT and random hexamers. A synthetic immune receptor repertoire was used to gauge amplification bias, and whatever bias remained was removed computationally. The original methods were these. Raw reads were preprocessed to remove errors, and CDR3 was defined by IMGT conventions from the conserved cysteine to phenylalanine. Clonality was computed as 1 minus the Shannon entropy, with the entropy normalized by log2 of the number of productive unique TCRs. Scalp TCRbeta sequences were cross-referenced with sorted blood CD4 and CD8 repertoires so that the CD4 or CD8 identity of scalp clones could be inferred. TCRdb took over this immuneACCESS table, retaining in-frame rearrangements with V and J assigned. Such tables are incomplete; in checked studies, under half of the missing clones stem from an unresolved V gene, and the remainder is unexplained. Clone size and the V and J calls come from that table; the DNA yielded D and trimming. The sample records tens of thousands of clones, 62% of which are singletons. About a sixth of the sample belongs to the ten largest clones.

Lesional scalp punch biopsies and peripheral blood were obtained from alopecia areata patients. PBMCs were separated by density centrifugation and stained for CD3, CD4 and CD8, after which CD4+ and CD8+ T cells were sorted on a FACSAria. The untreated alopecia areata patients were recruited through a multicenter biomarker study. In roughly five patients from the biomarker study, the blood CD8+ T cells went through an additional sort into NKG2D-low and NKG2D-high fractions. The paper as a whole reports these results and caveats: Shared TCR sequences between patients were less evident than in mice, which may be partly attributable to HLA diversity in the patient population. Resident alphabeta T cells in normal human skin are also sequenced, complicating scalp TCR repertoire analysis, unlike mouse skin dominated by gammadelta T cells. Lesional scalp, especially in alopecia totalis/universalis, showed higher clonality and more expanded CD8+ clones than normal scalp, suggesting antigenic drive.

The V and J ends are trimmed by 4 bases and 3 bases, leaving 10 bases between them. Reading from cysteine to phenylalanine, the CDR3 counts 14 amino acids. Left in the record is the CDR3 DNA by itself, 42 bases read in frame from the first base. CDR1 is given as PRHDT and CDR2 as FYEKMQ, both from the germline V gene (reference sequence). The TCR comes from a human donor with alopecia areata. In this chain, TRBV13 is recombined with TRBJ2-1; the D gene could be TRBD1 or TRBD2, each one agreeing over 5 bases. Material: NKG2D-high CD8+ T cells sorted from blood. The cell subset or site label, as the study defines it: sorted CD8+ NKG2D-high blood T cells. The sequence in DNA is TGTGCCAGCAGCTCGCTGGGGGACTACAATGAGCAGTTCTTC. It translates as CASSSLGDYNEQFF. Outside the CDR3, residues come from the reference TRBV13 and TRBJ2-1 proteins, so the full variable domain is: AAGVIQSPRHLIKEKRETATLKCYPIPRHDTVYWYQQGPGQDPQFLISFYEKMQSDKGSIPDRFSAQQFSDYHSELNMSSLELGDSALYFCASSSLGDYNEQFFGPGTRLTVL.